Included here is one T cell receptor (beta chain) sequence, with context. The sample originates from a study of control samples from healthy donors and cancer patients. Germline V gives CDR1 LGHNA, CDR2 YNFKEQ. The CDR3 consists of 14 residues. V was clipped by 4 bases and J by 2 bases; unmatched bases: 5. The data were produced by immunoSEQ multiplex PCR, yet TCRdb's version contains in-frame clones alone and is incomplete. In the table there are around 28,000 clones, around nine tenths of which are singletons. Sample: PBMCs. The chain joins TRBV4-2 to TRBJ2-7; TRBD2 matches 7 bases. The TCR was taken from a woman aged 40 to 55 with lung cancer. CDR3 DNA sequence: TGTGCCAGCAGCCTAACCGGGACTACCTACGAGCAGTACTTC. Translated: CASSLTGTTYEQYF.